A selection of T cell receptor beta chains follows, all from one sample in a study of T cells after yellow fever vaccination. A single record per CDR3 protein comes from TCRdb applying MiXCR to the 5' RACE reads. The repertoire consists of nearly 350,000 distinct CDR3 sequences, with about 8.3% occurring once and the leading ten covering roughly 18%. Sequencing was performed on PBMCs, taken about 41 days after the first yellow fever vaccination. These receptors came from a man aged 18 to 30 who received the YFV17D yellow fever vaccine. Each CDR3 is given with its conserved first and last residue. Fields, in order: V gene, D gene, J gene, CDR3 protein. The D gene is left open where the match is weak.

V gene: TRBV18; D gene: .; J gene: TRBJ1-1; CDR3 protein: CASSPPPDTQNTEAFF
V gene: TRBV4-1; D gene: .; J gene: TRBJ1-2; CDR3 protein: CASSQDASGLYGYTF
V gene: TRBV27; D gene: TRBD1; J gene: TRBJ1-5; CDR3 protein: CASGTGFQPQHF
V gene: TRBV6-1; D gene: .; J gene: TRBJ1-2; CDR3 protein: CASSEMGIYGYTF
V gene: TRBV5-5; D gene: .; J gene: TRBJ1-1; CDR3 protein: CASSWGRLDTEAFF
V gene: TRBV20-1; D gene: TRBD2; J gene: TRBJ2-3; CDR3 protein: CSARDTRGGLTDTQYF
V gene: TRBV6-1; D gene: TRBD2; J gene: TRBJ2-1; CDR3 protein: CASSPLASGGNNEQFF
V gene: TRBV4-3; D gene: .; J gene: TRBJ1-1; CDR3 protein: CASSQEAGNTEAFF
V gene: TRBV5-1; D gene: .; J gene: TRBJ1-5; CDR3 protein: CASSSGAGQPQHF
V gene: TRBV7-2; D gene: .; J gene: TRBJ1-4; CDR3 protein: CASSLSSQGEKLFF
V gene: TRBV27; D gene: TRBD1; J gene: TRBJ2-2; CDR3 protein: CASSFRTGDFGELFF
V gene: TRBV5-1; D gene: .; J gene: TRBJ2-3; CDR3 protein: CASSLAGPEAQYF
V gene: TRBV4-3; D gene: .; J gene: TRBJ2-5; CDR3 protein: CASSQDDQFLVETQYF
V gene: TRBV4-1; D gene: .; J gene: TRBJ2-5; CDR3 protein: CASSQVRLGGETQYF
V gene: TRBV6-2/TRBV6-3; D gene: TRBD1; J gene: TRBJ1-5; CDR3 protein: CASSYRTGAGWPQHF
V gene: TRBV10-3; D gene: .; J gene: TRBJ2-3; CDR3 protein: CAITGRGPTDTQYF
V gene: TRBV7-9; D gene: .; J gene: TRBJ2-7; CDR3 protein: CASSLTPGSEQYF
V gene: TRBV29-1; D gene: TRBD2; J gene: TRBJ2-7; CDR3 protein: CSAASGGLYEQYF
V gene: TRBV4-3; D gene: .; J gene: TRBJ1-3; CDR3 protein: CASSQDLSQGDRTTIYF
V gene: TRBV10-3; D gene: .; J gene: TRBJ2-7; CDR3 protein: CAITEQGYEQYF
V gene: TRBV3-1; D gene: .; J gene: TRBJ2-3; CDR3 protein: CASSQRGDSTDTQYF
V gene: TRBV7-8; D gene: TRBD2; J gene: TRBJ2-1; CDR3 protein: CASSLGRTRSYNEQFF
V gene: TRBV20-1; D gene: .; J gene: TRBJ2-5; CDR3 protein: CSAFHSGRLGETQYF
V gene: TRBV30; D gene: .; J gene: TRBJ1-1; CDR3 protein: CAWSVLGGYTEAFF
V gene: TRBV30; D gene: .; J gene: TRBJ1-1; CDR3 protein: CACLSNTEAFF
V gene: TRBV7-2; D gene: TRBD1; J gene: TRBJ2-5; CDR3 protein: CASSLINPRTGGETQYF
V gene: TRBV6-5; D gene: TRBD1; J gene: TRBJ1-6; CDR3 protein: CASSYSLTGGYNSPLHF
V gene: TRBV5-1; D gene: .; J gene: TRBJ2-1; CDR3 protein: CASSKTGNDEQFF
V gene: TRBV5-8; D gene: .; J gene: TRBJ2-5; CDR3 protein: CASRHFRAQYF
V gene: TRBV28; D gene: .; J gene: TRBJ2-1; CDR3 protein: CASSSSRNEQFF
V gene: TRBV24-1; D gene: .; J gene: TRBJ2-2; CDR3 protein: CATSDTGSGTGELFF
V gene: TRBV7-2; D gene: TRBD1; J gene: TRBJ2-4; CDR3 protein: CASSLAQGQGVKNIQYF
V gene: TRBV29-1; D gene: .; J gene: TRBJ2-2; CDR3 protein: CSVQGFRELFF
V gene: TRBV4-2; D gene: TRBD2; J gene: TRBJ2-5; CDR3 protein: CASSQALAGGEQETQYF
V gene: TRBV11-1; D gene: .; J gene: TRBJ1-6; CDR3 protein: CASSLWGRETGGSSPLHF
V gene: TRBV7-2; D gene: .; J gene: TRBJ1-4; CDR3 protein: CASSSDTLSEKLFF
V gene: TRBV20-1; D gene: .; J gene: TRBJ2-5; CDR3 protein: CSARGRPLETQYF
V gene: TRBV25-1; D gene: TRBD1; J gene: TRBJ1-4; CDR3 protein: CASSERPGGREKLFF
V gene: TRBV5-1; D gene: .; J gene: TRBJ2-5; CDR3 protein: CASSLLPQQTQYF
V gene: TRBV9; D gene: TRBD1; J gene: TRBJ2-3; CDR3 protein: CASSPQTPGQGIPDTQYF
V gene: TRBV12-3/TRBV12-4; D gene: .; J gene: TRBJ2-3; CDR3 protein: CASESSGTDTQYF
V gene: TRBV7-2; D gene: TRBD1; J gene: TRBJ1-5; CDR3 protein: CASSPRSGTVGNQPQHF
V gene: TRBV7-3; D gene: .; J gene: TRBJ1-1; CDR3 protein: CASSQTGTNTEAFF
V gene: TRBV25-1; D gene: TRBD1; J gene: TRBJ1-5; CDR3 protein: CASSPLGQGSNQPQHF
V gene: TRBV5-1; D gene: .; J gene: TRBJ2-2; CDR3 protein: CASSPRGVTGELFF
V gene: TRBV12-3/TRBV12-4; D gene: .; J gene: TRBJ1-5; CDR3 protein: CASSAGLGQPQHF